These 9 T cell receptor beta chains were all obtained from the same sample, sequenced in a study of CD8 T cells in Susac syndrome. The RNA, about 0.45 to 1 ug, was put through reverse transcription using random hexamers. TCRdb reanalysed the immunoSEQ multiplex PCR reads using MiXCR and keeps one entry per CDR3 protein. The data contain roughly 190,000 distinct CDR3 sequences, 90% to 96% of them singletons. Sequencing used CD4+ T cells from PBMCs. These TCRs come from a human donor with Susac syndrome.

V is TRBV12-3 or TRBV12-4 and J is TRBJ2-7, with TRBD2 as a possible D gene (5 bases). The CDR3 spans 14 residues. Deletions cut 0 bases from V and 3 bases from J, with 9 bases between. The CDR3 protein is CASSLALAVYEQYF. In nucleotides, the CDR3 is TGTGCCAGCAGTTTAGCGCTAGCAGTCTACGAGCAGTACTTC.

The chain has TRBV19 and TRBJ1-2; 9 nucleotides line up with TRBD1. The CDR3 is made up of 13 amino acids. Germline lookup yields CDR1 LNHDA and CDR2 SQIVND (reference sequence). V lost 5 bases and J lost 8; bases outside the gene matches: 6. CDR3 protein: CASSVQGAGGYTF. In nucleotides, the CDR3 is TGTGCCAGTAGTGTACAGGGGGCCGGAGGCTACACCTTC.

The chain combines TRBV10-3 with TRBJ2-7; weak D call: TRBD1 (5 bases). CDR1 ENHRY and CDR2 SYGVKD come from the germline V gene. Between the trimmed V and J ends, which lost 0 bases and 6 bases, there was a span of 15 bases. The CDR3 length is 15 residues. The CDR3 protein is CAISESGSRDTEQYF. The DNA of the CDR3 is TGTGCCATCAGTGAGTCAGGCAGCAGGGATACCGAGCAGTACTTC.

This clonotype has just one count. The rearrangement uses TRBV20-1 and TRBJ1-2, with 9 bases fitting TRBD1. Germline lookup yields CDR1 DFQATT and CDR2 SNEGSKA (reference sequence). This CDR3 contains 14 residues. The J segment lost 7 bases and the V segment lost 4 bases, leaving 10 bases of the junction unmatched. CDR3 loop: CSATPGTGIPGYTF. CDR3 in DNA: TGCAGTGCTACCCCGGGGACAGGGATCCCTGGCTACACCTTC.

The V gene is TRBV3-1, the J gene TRBJ2-7; D remains ambiguous. Germline V gene sequence: CDR1 LGHDT, CDR2 YNNKEL (reference sequence). The CDR3 is made up of 14 amino acids. The V end lost 1 base, the J end lost 6 bases, and 13 bases lay between the germline ends. CDR3 in amino acids: CASSQGRTQREQYF. CDR3 sequence (DNA): TGTGCCAGCAGCCAAGGACGAACCCAACGCGAGCAGTACTTC.

J is TRBJ2-1 and V is TRBV30; TRBD2 agrees at 11 bases. The CDR3 is 17 amino acids. The germline CDR1 and CDR2 sequences are GTSNPN and SVGIG (reference sequence). J gave up 0 bases and V 1 base, and 5 bases lay outside the gene matches. The CDR3 coding sequence is TGTGCCTGGAGTGGTCTAGCGGGGGGCAGCTCCTACAATGAGCAGTTCTTC. Protein sequence: CAWSGLAGGSSYNEQFF.

The chain carries TRBV21-1 and TRBJ2-7; the table gives TRBD1 as D, unverified against the DNA. TRBV21-1 is a pseudogene segment. CDR3 size: 16 residues. This chain's CDR3 is CASSNDWRPYLYEQYF. The CDR3 DNA reads as TGTGCCAGCAGCAACGACTGGCGACCCTACCTGTACGAGCAGTACTTC.

This chain uses TRBV6-5 with TRBJ2-3; TRBD2 is a possible D gene (5 bases). The ends were cut back, 4 bases at V and 0 bases at J, with 11 bases in the middle. Germline V gene data show CDR1 as MNHEY and CDR2 as SVGAGI. The CDR3 covers 15 residues. The CDR3 nucleotides are TGTGCCAGCAGTTCGATAGCGTCTAGCACAGATACGCAGTATTTT. Its protein is CASSSIASSTDTQYF.

The chain couples TRBV5-8 to TRBJ2-1; D is unclear. Looked up from germline, CDR1 is SGHTS and CDR2 is YDEGEE. V was trimmed by 4 bases and J by 9 bases, leaving 14 bases between them. The CDR3 length is 13 residues. This CDR3 is CASSPPPLGEQFF. The CDR3, as DNA: TGTGCCAGCAGCCCTCCCCCACTGGGTGAGCAGTTCTTC.